This is a list of T cell receptor beta chains from one sample in a study of T cells in Graves' hyperthyroidism and ophthalmopathy. A single record per CDR3 protein comes from TCRdb applying MiXCR to the multiplex PCR reads. The sample consists of under 400,000 distinct CDR3 sequences, about 15% of them appearing once. The material sequenced was blood. These receptors were collected from a woman aged 55-75 years with Graves' hyperthyroidism. The CDR3 runs from the conserved cysteine through the conserved F or W. D genes are given only for firm matches. The size field is filled for only some rows; it gives once, few, many or a size class.

>TRBJ2-1|TRBV12-3/TRBV12-4|-|many
CASSLLILGAGPYNEQFF
TGTGCCAGCAGTTTACTCATCCTCGGGGCAGGGCCTTACAATGAGCAGTTCTTC
>TRBJ2-7|TRBV6-1|TRBD1|many
CASSYRDRVSEQYF
TGTGCCAGCTCGTACCGGGACAGGGTTAGCGAGCAGTACTTC
>TRBJ2-7|TRBV30|-|many
CAWSRQGYEQYF
TGTGCCTGGAGTCGGCAGGGCTACGAGCAGTACTTC
>TRBJ2-2|TRBV6-1|TRBD2|-
CASSEGLAVITGELFF
TGTGCCAGCAGTGAAGGACTAGCGGTGATCACCGGGGAGCTGTTTTTT
>TRBJ1-2|TRBV11-1|-|many
CASSPPETGGGYTF
TGTGCCAGCAGCCCGCCGGAGACCGGGGGTGGCTACACCTTC
>TRBJ2-6|TRBV12-3/TRBV12-4|-|-
CASSSRSQTGANVLTF
TGTGCCAGCAGTTCTAGAAGTCAGACTGGGGCCAACGTCCTGACTTTC
>TRBJ2-5|TRBV2|-|many
CASSTQRPAKYF
TGTGCCAGCAGTACCCAACGACCCGCAAAGTACTTC
>TRBJ2-1|TRBV6-1|TRBD2|many
CASSEGVRASGRYNEQFF
TGTGCCAGCAGTGAAGGGGTACGGGCTAGCGGGCGCTACAATGAGCAGTTCTTC
>TRBJ1-4|TRBV7-9|-|many
CASSLGRENEKLFF
TGTGCCAGCAGCTTGGGACGGGAAAATGAAAAACTGTTTTTT
>TRBJ2-7|TRBV28|-|many
CASSLWRGGYEQYF
TGTGCCAGCAGTTTATGGAGAGGGGGCTACGAGCAGTACTTC
>TRBJ1-3|TRBV4-1|-|few
CASSLEGGRSGNTIYF
TGCGCCAGCAGCCTCGAGGGGGGGCGCTCTGGAAACACCATATATTTT
>TRBJ2-1|TRBV4-1|TRBD2|few
CASSGWVGGSDDEQFF
TGCGCCAGCAGCGGGTGGGTTGGCGGGAGTGACGATGAGCAGTTCTTC
>TRBJ2-5|TRBV27|-|many
CASRSTRGGTETQYF
TGTGCCAGCAGATCAACCAGGGGGGGGACAGAGACCCAGTACTTC
>TRBJ2-5|TRBV6-5|-|many
CASSYSSGEQTQYF
TGTGCCAGCAGTTACTCTTCAGGAGAGCAGACCCAGTACTTC
>TRBJ2-1|TRBV5-6|TRBD2|few
CASSLGVAGDKNEQFF
TGTGCCAGCAGCTTGGGGGTAGCGGGAGATAAAAATGAGCAGTTCTTC
>TRBJ1-1|TRBV20-1|-|many
CSAQRQTMNTEAFF
TGCAGTGCACAACGACAGACCATGAACACTGAAGCTTTCTTT
>TRBJ2-7|TRBV28|TRBD2|many
CASRPTSGRSEQYF
TGTGCCAGCAGGCCGACTAGCGGGAGATCCGAGCAGTACTTC
>TRBJ2-5|TRBV3-1|-|many
CASSQDLGQETQYF
TGTGCCAGCAGCCAAGATCTAGGCCAAGAGACCCAGTACTTC
>TRBJ2-3|TRBV20-1|TRBD2|-
CSLSPGTTSGLTQYF
TGCAGCCTCTCCCCCGGGACTACCTCCGGGTTGACGCAGTATTTT
>TRBJ1-1|TRBV6-1|-|few
CASSETRGDTEAFF
TGTGCCAGCAGTGAAACTAGGGGGGACACTGAAGCTTTCTTT
>TRBJ2-1|TRBV18|-|many
CASSPMNTLNEQFF
TGTGCCAGCTCACCAATGAACACACTCAATGAGCAGTTCTTC
>TRBJ2-1|TRBV7-3|TRBD2|-
CASSPLAGAPNEQFF
TGTGCCAGCAGCCCCCTAGCGGGAGCGCCCAATGAGCAGTTCTTC
>TRBJ2-1|TRBV4-1|TRBD2|-
CASSQPPLGLAGVFNEQFF
TGCGCCAGCAGCCAACCACCCCTAGGACTAGCGGGAGTGTTCAATGAGCAGTTCTTC
>TRBJ2-3|TRBV27|TRBD2|many
CASSPRLAVFGDTQYF
TGTGCCAGCAGTCCCCGCCTAGCGGTATTCGGAGATACGCAGTATTTT
>TRBJ2-1|TRBV2|TRBD1|-
CASMGQGRISNEQFF
TGTGCCAGCATGGGACAGGGGAGGATCTCCAATGAGCAGTTCTTC
>TRBJ2-1|TRBV20-1|TRBD2|many
CSASLAGVDEQFF
TGCAGTGCTAGCCTAGCGGGAGTTGATGAGCAGTTCTTC
>TRBJ2-5|TRBV5-5|-|many
CASSPQGLQETQYF
TGTGCCAGCAGCCCTCAGGGGCTCCAAGAGACCCAGTACTTC
>TRBJ2-7|TRBV12-3/TRBV12-4|-|many
CASSSGRYREDSYEQYF
TGTGCCAGCAGTTCGGGTCGCTACAGGGAGGATTCCTACGAGCAGTACTTC
>TRBJ2-5|TRBV9|TRBD1|once
CASSVGQGALFQETQYF
TGTGCCAGCAGCGTAGGACAGGGGGCGTTATTCCAAGAGACCCAGTACTTC
>TRBJ1-3|TRBV18|-|many
CASSPPSGVGNTIYF
TGTGCCAGCTCACCACCGAGTGGAGTTGGAAACACCATATATTTT
>TRBJ2-7|TRBV18|TRBD1|many
CASSPGTGRYEQYF
TGTGCCAGCAGCCCAGGGACAGGGAGGTACGAGCAGTACTTC
>TRBJ1-1|TRBV15|-|few
CATSGQLNAEAFF
TGTGCCACCAGTGGACAGCTGAACGCTGAAGCTTTCTTT
>TRBJ2-6|TRBV12-5|-|many
CASGLAPQSSGANVLTF
TGTGCTAGTGGTTTGGCCCCTCAGTCTTCTGGGGCCAACGTCCTGACTTTC
>TRBJ2-7|TRBV7-9|-|-
CASSLGTQLEQYF
TGTGCCAGCAGCTTAGGGACTCAGCTCGAGCAGTACTTC
>TRBJ1-1|TRBV6-6|-|many
CASSYSSAQNEAFF
TGTGCCAGCAGTTACTCGAGCGCTCAGAATGAAGCTTTCTTT
>TRBJ2-4|TRBV20-1|-|many
CSARVRTIPSVNIQYF
TGCAGTGCTAGAGTCAGGACTATCCCCTCGGTAAACATTCAGTACTTC
>TRBJ2-2|TRBV5-1|-|many
CASSLWGSTGELFF
TGCGCCAGCAGCTTGTGGGGTTCTACCGGGGAGCTGTTTTTT
>TRBJ1-2|TRBV15|-|many
CATSRVGSAVNYGYTF
TGTGCCACCAGCAGAGTAGGGTCAGCGGTTAACTATGGCTACACCTTC
>TRBJ1-1|TRBV18|TRBD1|many
CASSPDRGRREAFF
TGTGCCAGCTCACCAGACAGGGGGCGCCGAGAAGCTTTCTTT
>TRBJ2-1|TRBV27|TRBD1|many
CASSRLGQVANEQFF
TGTGCCAGCAGTCGACTGGGACAGGTTGCCAATGAGCAGTTCTTC
>TRBJ2-1|TRBV29-1|-|many
CSVGDSTPQQFF
TGCAGCGTTGGGGACTCCACACCCCAGCAGTTCTTC
>TRBJ1-2|TRBV5-1|TRBD1|-
CASSRSGTDPYGYTF
TGCGCCAGCAGTAGGTCAGGGACAGACCCCTATGGCTACACCTTC
>TRBJ2-1|TRBV6-1|-|few
CASTREGAAYNEQFF
TGTGCCAGCACCCGGGAGGGGGCTGCCTACAATGAGCAGTTCTTC